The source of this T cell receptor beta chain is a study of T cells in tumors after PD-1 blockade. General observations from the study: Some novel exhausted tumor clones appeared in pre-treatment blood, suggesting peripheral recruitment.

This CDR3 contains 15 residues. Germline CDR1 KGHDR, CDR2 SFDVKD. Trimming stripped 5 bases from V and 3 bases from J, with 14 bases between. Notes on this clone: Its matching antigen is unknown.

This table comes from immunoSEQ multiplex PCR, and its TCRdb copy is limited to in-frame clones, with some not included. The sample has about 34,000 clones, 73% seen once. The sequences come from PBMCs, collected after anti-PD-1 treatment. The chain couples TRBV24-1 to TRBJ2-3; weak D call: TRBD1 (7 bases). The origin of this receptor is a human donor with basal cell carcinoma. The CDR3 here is CATSVGGGQTDTQYF. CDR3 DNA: TGTGCCACCAGTGTAGGAGGGGGCCAGACAGATACGCAGTATTTT.